This TCR beta chain was documented in a study of cytomegalovirus exposure and HLA in healthy donors. General observations from the study: A previous analysis found most TCR beta V segments productive roughly 87% or roughly 30% of the time.

Amplification used 60 Vbeta primers and 13 Jbeta primers. Sequencing used immunoSEQ multiplex PCR; TCRdb keeps in-frame clones, though not all of them. This table holds roughly 190,000 clones, about nine tenths found once. This clone was seen once. Its antigen is as yet unknown. The germline V and J ends were trimmed by 3 bases and 4 bases, with 15 bases remaining between them. The CDR3 runs to 15 residues. The germline gives CDR1 MGHDK, CDR2 SYGVNS. The sequence derives from a young man in good health and CMV-seronegative. This chain uses TRBV25-1 with TRBJ1-2; D is unresolved. The specimen was PBMCs. The CDR3 DNA reads TGTGCCAGCAGTGATCTCTACCCCCTACTCTATGGCTACACCTTC. Translation: CASSDLYPLLYGYTF.